Below, 6 T cell receptor beta chains from the same sample are listed, as sequenced in a study of blood T cell repertoires in COVID-19 (dated by TCRdb to 2020 to 2022). Library construction relied on the immunoSEQ multiplex PCR assay. Entries here come from immuneACCESS through TCRdb and include only in-frame sequences with V and J called. Some clones fail to appear in such tables; in the studies checked, an unresolved V gene covers under half of the shortfall, and the cause of the remainder is unknown. This sample lists 200,000 to 250,000 clones; more than 75% were detected once. The top ten constitute more than 9% of the sample. The sample taken for sequencing was peripheral blood. These receptors all stem from a man older than 75 with acute or convalescent COVID-19.

CDR3 loop: CASSQDLVAETQYF. The DNA for the CDR3 is TGTGCCAGCAGCCAAGATCTAGTAGCAGAGACCCAGTACTTC. V is TRBV3-1 (or the pseudogene TRBV3-2) and J is TRBJ2-5; D unresolved. The CDR3 has 14 amino acids. The V end lost 0 bases, the J end lost 4 bases, and 9 bases lay between the germline ends. Per the germline V gene, CDR1 is LGHDT and CDR2 is YNNKEL (reference sequence).

The chain is built from TRBV5-1 and TRBJ2-5; no firm D call. Germline values: CDR1 SGHRS, CDR2 YFSETQ. Trimming took 0 bases from V and 7 from J, leaving 4 bases between them. The CDR3 sequence is 11 residues long. CDR3 loop: CASSLDGTQYF. The CDR3 DNA reads TGCGCCAGCAGCTTGGACGGGACCCAGTACTTC.

Concerning this clone: The junction and the germline gene differ at one end; a read error may be behind it. The V gene is TRBV7-7, the J gene TRBJ1-1; unclear D gene. The CDR3 runs 13 residues. CDR1 and CDR2 from the germline V gene are SSHAT and FNYEAQ (reference sequence). The CDR3 loop reads CASSLAQYTEAFF. The DNA of the CDR3 is TGTGCTAGCAGCTTAGCACAGTACACTGAAGCTTTCTTT.

This clone was seen a handful of times. This chain uses TRBV5-1 with TRBJ2-7; 9 positions agree with TRBD2. V lost 5 bases, J lost 2 bases, and 8 bases stayed unmatched. The germline V gene encodes CDR1 SGHRS and CDR2 YFSETQ. The CDR3 has 15 residues. The CDR3 protein is CASRILAGATYEQYF. DNA of the CDR3: TGCGCCAGCAGGATACTAGCGGGTGCGACCTACGAGCAGTACTTC.

CDR3 residues: CASTGGGANTGELFF. In DNA form, the CDR3 reads TGTGCCAGCACAGGTGGGGGGGCGAACACCGGGGAGCTGTTTTTT. The chain combines TRBV2 with TRBJ2-2, with 7 bases identical to TRBD2. Germline V CDR1 and CDR2: SNHLY, FYNNEI. CDR3 size: 15 residues. The trim removed 7 bases at V and 0 bases at J, leaving 5 bases unmatched.

A single count supports this clone. The chain joins TRBV3-1 (or the pseudogene TRBV3-2) to TRBJ2-7; 9 bases align to TRBD2. Germline lookup yields CDR1 LGHDT and CDR2 YNNKEL (reference sequence). The ends lost 5 bases at V and 5 bases at J; junction bases unmatched: 10. The CDR3 runs to 15 residues. CDR3 DNA: TGTGCCAGCAGCGTAACTAAGCGGGGGGCCCACGAGCAGTACTTC. It yields the protein CASSVTKRGAHEQYF.